These 3 T cell receptor beta chains came from one sample sequenced in a study of T cells after posttransplantation cyclophosphamide (TCRdb year 2016). Library generation was performed with the immunoSEQ multiplex PCR assay. The immuneACCESS repertoire file appears here via TCRdb, limited to in-frame rearrangements. These files lack a portion of the clones; in checked studies, under half of the deficit traces to unresolved V genes, and the cause of the others is not known. Counted in this sample were about 1,800 clones; around 80% of them appeared once. Roughly a tenth of the sample goes to the ten largest clones. Sequencing input: CD8+ T cells sorted from bone marrow. The receptors stem from a woman aged 45-65 years in good health and a related stem cell transplant donor.

This chain connects TRBV4-1 to TRBJ2-5; 9 bases fit TRBD2. Germline V gene data show CDR1 as MGHRA and CDR2 as YSYEKL. Germline trimming cut 3 bases from V and 2 bases from J; bases unmatched to any gene: 7. This CDR3 has 16 residues. This CDR3 reads CASSQPGLASQETQYF. CDR3 sequence (DNA): TGCGCCAGCAGCCAGCCGGGACTAGCTTCTCAAGAGACCCAGTACTTC.

The chain combines TRBV2 with TRBJ2-3, with 7 nucleotides matching TRBD1. Germline assignment: CDR1 SNHLY and CDR2 FYNNEI. The V segment lost 3 bases and the J segment 0 bases; nucleotides outside the gene matches: 6. CDR3 size: 16 residues. In DNA, the CDR3 is TGTGCCAGCAGTGATCCAGGGGGTGGGAGCACAGATACGCAGTATTTT. It specifies CASSDPGGGSTDTQYF.

This chain links TRBV2 with TRBJ2-5; 9 positions match TRBD1. The tail of the sequence fits TRBJ2-7 better, so the J call may be wrong. Germline assignment: CDR1 SNHLY and CDR2 FYNNEI. The CDR3 runs to 14 residues. CDR3 protein: CASSDGDRVFEQYF. The DNA for the CDR3 is TGTGCCAGCAGTGATGGGGACAGGGTTTTCGAGCAGTACTTC.